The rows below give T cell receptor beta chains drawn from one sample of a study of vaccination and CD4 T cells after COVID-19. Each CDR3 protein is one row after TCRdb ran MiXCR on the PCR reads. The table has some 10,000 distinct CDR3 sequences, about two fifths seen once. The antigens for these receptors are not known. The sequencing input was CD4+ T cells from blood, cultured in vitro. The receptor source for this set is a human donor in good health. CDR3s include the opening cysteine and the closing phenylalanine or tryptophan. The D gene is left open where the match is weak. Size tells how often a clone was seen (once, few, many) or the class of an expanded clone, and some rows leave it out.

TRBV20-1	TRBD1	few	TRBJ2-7	CSARGGTANEQYF	TGCAGTGCTAGAGGGGGGACAGCGAACGAGCAGTACTTC
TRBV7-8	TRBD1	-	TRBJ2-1	CASSDRTGYNEQFF	TGTGCCAGCAGCGACCGGACAGGTTACAATGAGCAGTTCTTC
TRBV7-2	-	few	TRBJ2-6	CASSPDSGANVLTF	TGTGCCAGCAGCCCAGACTCTGGGGCCAACGTCCTGACTTTC
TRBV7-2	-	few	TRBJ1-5	CASSLRADSNQPQHF	TGTGCCAGCAGCTTAAGGGCTGATAGCAATCAGCCCCAGCATTTT
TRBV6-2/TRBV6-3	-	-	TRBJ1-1	CASSYSASTRTEAFF	TGTGCCAGCAGTTACTCTGCCTCCACAAGGACTGAAGCTTTCTTT
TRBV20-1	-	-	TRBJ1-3	CSASRGTGNTIYF	TGCAGTGCTAGCAGGGGAACTGGAAACACCATATATTTT
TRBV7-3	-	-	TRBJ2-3	CASSLQGSDTQYF	TGTGCCAGCAGCTTACAGGGCAGCGATACGCAGTATTTT
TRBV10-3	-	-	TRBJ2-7	CAISDSSYEQYF	TGTGCCATCAGTGACAGCTCCTACGAGCAGTACTTC
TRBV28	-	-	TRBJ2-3	CASSFLQGAGDAQYF	TGTGCCAGCAGTTTTCTGCAGGGGGCGGGAGATGCGCAGTATTTT
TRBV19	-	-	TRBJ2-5	CASSTQWKAGRQETQYF	TGTGCCAGTAGTACCCAGTGGAAGGCAGGGCGGCAAGAGACCCAGTACTTC
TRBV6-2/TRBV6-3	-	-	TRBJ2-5	CASRILTVETQYF	TGTGCCAGCAGGATACTAACGGTTGAGACCCAGTACTTC
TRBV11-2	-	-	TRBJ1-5	CASSLGQVSNQPQHF	TGTGCCAGCAGCTTAGGACAGGTTAGCAATCAGCCCCAGCATTTT
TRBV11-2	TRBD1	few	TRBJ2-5	CASSYGQGFDETQYF	TGTGCCAGCAGCTACGGACAGGGTTTCGATGAGACCCAGTACTTC
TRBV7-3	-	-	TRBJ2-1	CASSLNLQGNEQFF	TGTGCCAGCAGCTTAAACCTCCAGGGGAATGAGCAGTTCTTC
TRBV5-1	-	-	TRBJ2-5	CASSTGTTQETQYF	TGCGCCAGCAGCACGGGGACAACCCAAGAGACCCAGTACTTC
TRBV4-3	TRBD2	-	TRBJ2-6	CASSQFPSGQTGANVLTF	TGCGCCAGCAGCCAATTTCCTAGCGGGCAGACTGGGGCCAACGTCCTGACTTTC
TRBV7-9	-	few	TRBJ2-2	CASSVQGGASTGELFF	TGTGCCAGCAGCGTTCAGGGTGGGGCGAGCACCGGGGAGCTGTTTTTT
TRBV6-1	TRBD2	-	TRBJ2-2	CASRGRGAGELFF	TGTGCCAGCCGTGGTCGGGGGGCCGGGGAGCTGTTTTTT
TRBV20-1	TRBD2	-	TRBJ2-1	CSALSGSHYNEQFF	TGCAGTGCTTTGAGCGGGAGTCACTACAATGAGCAGTTCTTC
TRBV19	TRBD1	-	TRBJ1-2	CASSIPDRDGYTF	TGTGCCAGTAGTATACCCGACAGGGATGGCTACACCTTC
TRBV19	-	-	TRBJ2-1	CASRTPKGEQFF	TGTGCCAGTAGAACCCCTAAGGGAGAGCAGTTCTTC
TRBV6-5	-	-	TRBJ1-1	CASSYLPLNTEAFF	TGTGCCAGCAGTTACCTCCCCCTTAACACTGAAGCTTTCTTT
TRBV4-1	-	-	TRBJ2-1	CASSDPRRGSYNEQFF	TGCGCCAGCAGCGACCCACGGCGGGGTTCCTACAATGAGCAGTTCTTC
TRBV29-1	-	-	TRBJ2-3	CSPRGPSTDTQYF	TGCAGCCCTAGGGGCCCTAGCACAGATACGCAGTATTTT
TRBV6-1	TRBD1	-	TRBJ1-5	CASSTRQGPGPLNQPQHF	TGTGCCAGCAGTACCCGACAGGGGCCGGGCCCTCTTAATCAGCCCCAGCATTTT
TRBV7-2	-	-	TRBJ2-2	CASSLEPGGELFF	TGTGCCAGCAGCTTAGAACCGGGCGGGGAGCTGTTTTTT
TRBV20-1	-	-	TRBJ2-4	CSARDFAGFPNIQYF	TGCAGTGCTAGAGATTTTGCGGGTTTTCCCAACATTCAGTACTTC
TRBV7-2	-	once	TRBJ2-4	CASSLGFPNIQYF	TGTGCCAGCAGCTTGGGTTTCCCAAACATTCAGTACTTC
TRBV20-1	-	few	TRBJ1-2	CSAGSPSGYGYTF	TGCAGTGCTGGCTCCCCAAGCGGCTATGGCTACACCTTC
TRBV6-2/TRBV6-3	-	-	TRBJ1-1	CASSYQGQTDRAEAFF	TGTGCCAGCAGTTATCAAGGACAGACGGATAGGGCTGAAGCTTTCTTT
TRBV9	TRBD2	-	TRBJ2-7	CASSVAAGGPEGEQYF	TGTGCCAGCAGCGTAGCAGCGGGAGGGCCGGAAGGCGAGCAGTACTTC
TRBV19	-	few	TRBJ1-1	CASIRRGSTEAFF	TGTGCCAGTATCCGAAGGGGGTCCACTGAAGCTTTCTTT
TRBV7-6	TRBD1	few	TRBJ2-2	CASSPTAQGASWAGELFF	TGTGCCAGCAGCCCAACAGCCCAGGGGGCGAGTTGGGCCGGGGAGCTGTTTTTT
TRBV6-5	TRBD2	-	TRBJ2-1	CASSYGEAGGPGDEQFF	TGTGCCAGCAGTTACGGGGAGGCGGGAGGGCCTGGGGATGAGCAGTTCTTC
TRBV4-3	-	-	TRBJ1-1	CASSQDGQLVEAFF	TGCGCCAGCAGCCAAGATGGCCAGTTGGTTGAAGCTTTCTTT
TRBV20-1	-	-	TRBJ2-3	CSARPGGTDTQYF	TGCAGTGCTAGACCGGGTGGGACAGATACGCAGTATTTT
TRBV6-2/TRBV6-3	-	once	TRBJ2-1	CASSYYGVEQFF	TGTGCCAGCAGTTACTACGGGGTGGAGCAGTTCTTC
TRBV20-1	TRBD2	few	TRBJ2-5	CSASKVSGREGETQYF	TGCAGTGCTTCGAAAGTCTCCGGGAGGGAGGGGGAGACCCAGTACTTC
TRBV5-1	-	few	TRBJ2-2	CASSSLEYWELFF	TGCGCCAGCAGCTCCCTCGAGTATTGGGAGCTGTTTTTT
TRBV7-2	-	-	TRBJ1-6	CASSLGAGGKRPLHF	TGTGCCAGCAGCTTAGGAGCTGGGGGGAAGCGTCCCCTCCACTTT
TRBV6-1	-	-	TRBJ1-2	CASSADGTYGYTF	TGTGCCAGCAGTGCGGACGGAACGTATGGCTACACCTTC
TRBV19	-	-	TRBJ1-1	CASSVRFRQPNTEAFF	TGTGCCAGTAGTGTTCGCTTTCGACAGCCGAACACTGAAGCTTTCTTT
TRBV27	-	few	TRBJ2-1	CASTRRGAGDYNEQFF	TGTGCCAGCACCCGTCGAGGGGCAGGGGACTACAATGAGCAGTTCTTC
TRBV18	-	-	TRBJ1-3	CASSPYDDTIYF	TGTGCCAGCTCACCTTACGACGACACCATATATTTT
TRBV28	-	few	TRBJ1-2	CASSLMEMGDGYTF	TGTGCCAGCAGTTTAATGGAGATGGGAGATGGCTACACCTTC
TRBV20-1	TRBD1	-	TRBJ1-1	CSGLTGGNTEAFF	TGCAGTGGGCTGACAGGGGGAAACACTGAAGCTTTCTTT
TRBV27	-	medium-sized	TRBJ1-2	CASRGGQRPYGYTF	TGTGCCAGCCGAGGGGGGCAGAGGCCCTATGGCTACACCTTC
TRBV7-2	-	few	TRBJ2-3	CASSFGTPRDTQYF	TGTGCCAGCAGCTTCGGGACACCTCGGGATACGCAGTATTTT
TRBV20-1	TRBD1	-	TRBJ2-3	CSASDRAAQYF	TGCAGTGCTAGTGACAGGGCTGCGCAGTATTTT
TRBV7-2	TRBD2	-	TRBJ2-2	CASSPGTSGSSRRTGELFF	TGTGCCAGCAGCCCCGGGACTAGCGGGAGTAGTCGACGCACCGGGGAGCTGTTTTTT
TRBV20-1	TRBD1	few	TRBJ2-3	CSVGQGTDTQYF	TGCAGTGTGGGACAGGGCACAGATACGCAGTATTTT
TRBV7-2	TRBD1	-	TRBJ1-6	CASSYHSGTENSPLHF	TGTGCCAGCAGTTATCACTCCGGGACAGAGAATTCACCCCTCCACTTT
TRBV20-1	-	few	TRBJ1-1	CSAPGRGNTEAFF	TGCAGTGCCCCGGGGAGGGGCAACACTGAAGCTTTCTTT
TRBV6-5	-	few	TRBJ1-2	CASSFDRDRTNYGYTF	TGTGCCAGCAGTTTTGATCGAGACAGGACTAACTATGGCTACACCTTC
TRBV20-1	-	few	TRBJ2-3	CSARDDLGESTDTQYF	TGCAGTGCTAGAGATGACCTCGGGGAAAGCACAGATACGCAGTATTTT